These 32 T cell receptor beta chains were sequenced from one sample in a study of blood T cell repertoires in COVID-19. Sequencing was performed with immunoSEQ multiplex PCR; in TCRdb, only in-frame clones are kept and a portion is missing. The sample consists of about 200,000 clones, about 90% of them appearing once. Sample: PBMCs or T cells enriched from blood (not recorded which). Receptors were obtained from a woman younger than 30 who had recovered from COVID-19.

The J gene is TRBJ1-5, the V gene TRBV7-6; D not resolved. Germline CDR1 is SGHVS and CDR2 is FNYEAQ. Between the trimmed V and J ends, which lost 2 bases and 4 bases, there was a span of 18 bases. CDR3 size: 17 residues. Written as DNA, the CDR3 is TGTGCCAGCAGCTTAACGGCCCCGGTTGACAAAAATCAGCCCCAGCATTTT. Its protein is CASSLTAPVDKNQPQHF.

The CDR3 DNA reads TGTGCCTGGGCCGTGTCTCCCTACGAGCAGTACTTC. Protein: CAWAVSPYEQYF. The chain joins TRBV30 to TRBJ2-7; D not resolved. V was trimmed by 5 bases and J by 2 bases, leaving 10 bases between them. CDR3 length equals 12 residues. Germline CDR1 and CDR2: GTSNPN and SVGIG (reference sequence).

This clone was counted a single time. V is TRBV27 and J is TRBJ2-7, with D possibly matching TRBD1 (6 bases). The CDR3 is 14 amino acids. The V gene's germline CDR1 is MNHEY and CDR2 SMNVEV (reference sequence). V lost 3 bases to trimming and J lost 3 bases, with 12 bases between them. The CDR3 sequence: CASSFGQGRYEQYF. CDR3 nucleotides: TGTGCCAGCAGTTTCGGGCAGGGGCGCTACGAGCAGTACTTC.

The rearrangement links TRBV2 to TRBJ2-6, with TRBD1 identical over 7 bases. Germline CDR1 is SNHLY and CDR2 is FYNNEI. With 5 bases clipped from V and 4 bases from J, the junction kept 5 bases outside the gene matches. The CDR3 spans 15 residues. The DNA of the CDR3 is TGTGCCAGCAGTACAGGGGAAGCCGGGGCCAACGTCCTGACTTTC. Protein sequence: CASSTGEAGANVLTF.

The chain employs TRBV14 and TRBJ2-3; TRBD2 matches 9 bases. From germline, CDR1 is SGHDN and CDR2 FVKESK. This CDR3 contains 18 residues. J was trimmed by 3 bases and V by 2 bases; bases with no gene match: 12. The CDR3 nucleotides read TGTGCCAGCAGCCAACCCCCCCGGAGCGGGGGGACAACAGATACGCAGTATTTT. Translating it yields CASSQPPRSGGTTDTQYF. Together with reference TRBV14 and TRBJ2-3, the CDR3 gives the full variable domain: EAGVTQFPSHSVIEKGQTVTLRCDPISGHDNLYWYRRVMGKEIKFLLHFVKESKQDESGMPNNRFLAERTGGTYSTLKVQPAELEDSGVYFCASSQPPRSGGTTDTQYFGPGTRLTVL.

The chain combines TRBV25-1 with TRBJ2-2; possibly TRBD1 for D (6 bases). This CDR3 contains 13 residues. V lost 7 bases, J lost 0 bases, and 6 bases lay in between. Per germline, CDR1 MGHDK and CDR2 SYGVNS. The CDR3 DNA follows: TGTGCCAGCAACAGGGCGAACACCGGGGAGCTGTTTTTT. Its protein product is CASNRANTGELFF.

The J gene is TRBJ2-2, the V gene TRBV19; the match to TRBD2 covers 8 bases. Trimming at V came to 5 bases and at J to 6 bases, leaving 5 bases not matched to a gene. Germline V lookup: CDR1 LNHDA, CDR2 SQIVND (reference sequence). The CDR3 is made up of 14 amino acids. The CDR3 here is CASSSGGASGELFF. The DNA of the CDR3 is TGTGCCAGTAGTTCCGGGGGGGCCTCCGGGGAGCTGTTTTTT. The full variable domain, in which reference TRBV19 and TRBJ2-2 provide the parts outside the CDR3, is DGGITQSPKYLFRKEGQNVTLSCEQNLNHDAMYWYRQDPGQGLRLIYYSQIVNDFQKGDIAEGYSVSREKKESFPLTVTSAQKNPTAFYLCASSSGGASGELFFGEGSRLTVL.

The V and J genes are TRBV28 and TRBJ1-6; TRBD1 matches at 9 bases. V lost 6 bases and J lost 7; bases outside the gene matches: 4. Germline assignment: CDR1 MDHEN and CDR2 SYDVKM. CDR3 length equals 14 residues. Here the CDR3 DNA reads TGTGCCAGCAGGATCGGACAGGGGAATTCACCCCTCCACTTT. It is translated as CASRIGQGNSPLHF.

The chain carries TRBV12-5 and TRBJ2-2, with a possible D match to TRBD2 (5 bases). The CDR3 loop spans 12 amino acids. The germline V gene encodes CDR1 LGHNT and CDR2 FRNRAP. V dropped 6 bases and J dropped 9 bases, with 11 bases sitting between them. The CDR3 DNA sequence: TGTGCTAGTGGCACGGGATCCAGGGAGCTGTTTTTT. Translating it yields CASGTGSRELFF. Variable domain in full (rest from reference TRBV12-5 and TRBJ2-2): DARVTQTPRHKVTEMGQEVTMRCQPILGHNTVFWYRQTMMQGLELLAYFRNRAPLDDSGMPKDRFSAEMPDATLATLKIQPSEPRDSAVYFCASGTGSRELFFGEGSRLTVL.

The rearrangement uses TRBV7-2 and TRBJ2-5, with 9 bases lining up with TRBD1. The germline gives CDR1 SGHTA, CDR2 FQGNSA. The CDR3 is 14 amino acids. J was trimmed by 5 bases and V by 5 bases; bases with no gene match: 6. Written as DNA, the CDR3 is TGTGCCAGCAGCCCGGACAGGGGCGGGGAGACCCAGTACTTC. Translation gives CASSPDRGGETQYF.

The rearrangement uses TRBV7-8 and TRBJ2-1, with D hard to call. The CDR3 has 15 residues. Germline lookup yields CDR1 SGHVS and CDR2 FQNEAQ. The ends were cut back, 5 bases at V and 6 bases at J, with 17 bases in the middle. CDR3 in DNA: TGTGCCAGCAGCCTAGATGGGCAGAAGTTCAATGAGCAGTTCTTC. Translating gives CASSLDGQKFNEQFF.

The chain is built from TRBV19 and TRBJ2-3; weak D call: TRBD1 (7 bases). Germline CDR1 reads LNHDA; CDR2 reads SQIVND (reference sequence). The V end was cut by 1 base, the J end by 4 bases, with 12 bases between. There are 15 residues in the CDR3. CDR3 sequence (DNA): TGTGCCAGTAGTATAGCAGGGGGAGGCCCAGATACGCAGTATTTT. Translating gives CASSIAGGGPDTQYF. The full variable domain, its missing parts supplied by reference TRBV19 and TRBJ2-3, is DGGITQSPKYLFRKEGQNVTLSCEQNLNHDAMYWYRQDPGQGLRLIYYSQIVNDFQKGDIAEGYSVSREKKESFPLTVTSAQKNPTAFYLCASSIAGGGPDTQYFGPGTRLTVL.

The chain links TRBV11-2 to TRBJ1-6; the D gene is possibly TRBD1 (5 bases). Germline V gene sequence: CDR1 SGHAT, CDR2 FQNNGV. V lost 0 bases to trimming and J lost 10 bases, with 16 bases between them. This CDR3 has 16 amino acids. The CDR3 region has the DNA TGTGCCAGCAGCTTAGATCTGGAGGGGAATGCCTCACCCCTCCACTTT. Amino acid sequence: CASSLDLEGNASPLHF.

The gene calls are TRBV7-6 and TRBJ1-3, with D possibly TRBD1 on 5 matching bases. The V gene's germline CDR1 is SGHVS and CDR2 FNYEAQ. Trimming took 11 bases from V and 11 from J, leaving 34 bases between them. This CDR3 spans 17 amino acids. CDR3 sequence (DNA): TGTGCCCACGACAGCTGTCGGAAACACCATATGATTAGGTCCATATATTTT. Its protein product is CAHDSCRKHHMIRSIYF.

The chain combines TRBV7-9 with TRBJ1-4; TRBD1 aligns across 7 bases. Germline values: CDR1 SEHNR, CDR2 FQNEAQ (reference sequence). The CDR3 is made up of 14 amino acids. V gave up 4 bases and J gave up 7 bases; unmatched junction bases: 6. This chain's CDR3 is CASSSGQRGEKLFF. The CDR3 DNA reads as TGTGCCAGCAGCTCGGGACAGAGGGGTGAAAAACTGTTTTTT.

The chain combines TRBV6-5 with TRBJ2-7; possible D gene TRBD1, 6 bases. V was cut by 5 bases and J by 0 bases, with 11 bases left in between. Germline-derived CDR1 and CDR2 are MNHEY and SVGAGI. CDR3 length: 14 residues. The CDR3 nucleotides read TGTGCCAGCAGTATCGGGGACATCTCCTACGAGCAGTACTTC. This translates into CASSIGDISYEQYF.

The V call is TRBV6-6, the J call TRBJ1-4; 7 positions match TRBD1. The germline gives CDR1 MNHNY, CDR2 SVGAGI (reference sequence). This CDR3 region has 12 residues. J lost 7 bases, V lost 6 bases, and 2 bases had no gene match. The CDR3 spells CASRRQGEKLFF. The CDR3 DNA is TGTGCCAGCAGGAGACAGGGTGAAAAACTGTTTTTT.

The chain recombines TRBV7-5 with TRBJ2-1; the table's D gene call, TRBD2, was not cross checked with the DNA. TRBV7-5 is annotated as a pseudogene. The CDR3 has 15 amino acids. This chain's CDR3 is CVRSAPGRGGHEQFF. CDR3 coding DNA: TGTGTCAGAAGCGCCCCTGGGCGGGGGGGGCATGAGCAGTTCTTC.

The V call is TRBV4-1, the J call TRBJ1-4; D unclear. Germline V gene lookup returns CDR1 MGHRA and CDR2 YSYEKL. The CDR3 has 15 amino acids. Trimming shortened V by 1 base and J by 5 bases, and 11 bases separated the two germline ends. The CDR3 here is CASSQGGRTNEKLFF. In DNA, the CDR3 is TGCGCCAGCAGCCAAGGAGGCCGTACAAATGAAAAACTGTTTTTT.

The chain combines TRBV9 with TRBJ2-1; D is perhaps TRBD2 (6 bases). The CDR3 is 14 residues long. The ends were cut back, 4 bases at V and 10 bases at J, with 18 bases in the middle. Germline CDR1 is SGDLS and CDR2 is YYNGEE. The CDR3 region has the DNA TGTGCCAGCAGCACGGGGGACCAGACGGGAGAGCAGTTCTTC. Its protein is CASSTGDQTGEQFF.

The chain links TRBV12-3 or TRBV12-4 to TRBJ1-1, with D possibly being TRBD1 (6 bases). This CDR3 is built from 12 residues. The V gene lost 6 bases and the J gene lost 10 bases, with 15 bases spanning the gap. CDR3 sequence: CASRQNRAPAFF. CDR3 coding DNA: TGTGCCAGCAGACAAAACAGGGCTCCAGCTTTCTTT.

The chain couples TRBV19 to TRBJ1-2; the match to TRBD1 covers 8 bases. V lost 10 bases to trimming and J lost 4 bases; unmatched junction nucleotides: 8. The CDR3 sequence is 13 residues long. CDR1 is LNHDA and CDR2 is SQIVND in the germline V gene (reference sequence). CDR3 protein: CATAGQGIYGYTF. DNA for the CDR3: TGTGCCACCGCCGGACAGGGCATCTATGGCTACACCTTC.

V usage is TRBV30 and J usage is TRBJ2-1; possible D gene TRBD1, 6 bases. V gave up 5 bases and J gave up 8 bases, with 22 bases separating them. Germline values: CDR1 GTSNPN, CDR2 SVGIG (reference sequence). The CDR3 has 15 amino acids. This CDR3 is CAWGMGHQILDEQFF. Here the CDR3 DNA reads TGTGCCTGGGGTATGGGACATCAGATTCTCGATGAGCAGTTCTTC.

The chain links TRBV6-1 to TRBJ1-1, with TRBD1 identical over 10 bases. This CDR3 is built from 16 residues. CDR1 MNHNS and CDR2 SASEGT come from the germline V gene. The J segment lost 7 bases and the V segment lost 2 bases, leaving 10 bases of the junction unmatched. CDR3 DNA sequence: TGTGCCAGCAGTGAAAGGTTTGGGGGACAGGGGATTGAAGCTTTCTTT. It is translated as CASSERFGGQGIEAFF.

This clone showed up just a few times. The chain links TRBV9 to TRBJ1-2, with TRBD1 matching over 9 bases. The CDR3 is 14 amino acids. V shed 0 bases, J shed 8 bases, and the junction held 5 bases outside the gene matches. From germline, CDR1 is SGDLS and CDR2 YYNGEE. In DNA, the CDR3 is TGTGCCAGCAGCGTAGAGGGGACAGGGTACGGCTACACCTTC. It specifies CASSVEGTGYGYTF.

J is TRBJ2-1 and V is TRBV7-2; D gene uncertain. In germline, CDR1 is SGHTA, CDR2 FQGNSA. The CDR3 runs to 13 residues. Trimming left V 0 bases short and J 11 bases short, with 11 bases between. The CDR3 is CASSLARLEQQFF. CDR3 nucleotides: TGTGCCAGCAGCTTAGCTCGACTGGAGCAGCAGTTCTTC.

The genes are TRBV19 and TRBJ1-2; a weak D match, TRBD1 (5 bases). The CDR3 runs 12 residues. V lost 9 bases to trimming and J lost 4 bases, with 12 bases between them. CDR1 and CDR2 from the germline V gene are LNHDA and SQIVND (reference sequence). The CDR3 region is CASTPGGYGYTF. The CDR3, as DNA: TGTGCCAGCACACCGGGGGGCTATGGCTACACCTTC.

This chain connects TRBV19 to TRBJ2-5; the match to TRBD2 covers 9 bases. CDR3 size: 18 residues. The J segment lost 0 bases and the V segment lost 5 bases, leaving 13 bases of the junction unmatched. The germline CDR1 and CDR2 sequences are LNHDA and SQIVND (reference sequence). The CDR3 DNA reads as TGTGCCAGTAGTGAGTTGGGTTCCGGGACTAGCTACCAAGAGACCCAGTACTTC. Translated: CASSELGSGTSYQETQYF. Using reference TRBV19 and TRBJ2-5 for the parts outside the CDR3, the full variable domain is DGGITQSPKYLFRKEGQNVTLSCEQNLNHDAMYWYRQDPGQGLRLIYYSQIVNDFQKGDIAEGYSVSREKKESFPLTVTSAQKNPTAFYLCASSELGSGTSYQETQYFGPGTRLLVL.

This sequence joins TRBV29-1 and TRBJ2-7, with D perhaps TRBD1 (6 bases). The CDR3 sequence is 11 residues long. Germline-derived CDR1 and CDR2 are SQVTM and ANQGSEA. V lost 6 bases to trimming and J lost 3 bases, with 9 bases between them. For the CDR3, the DNA is TGCAGCGTCCAGGGGTTCTACGAGCAGTACTTC. This translates into CSVQGFYEQYF.

This CDR3 reads CAIQGFSGNTIYF. The CDR3 bases are TGCGCCATACAGGGTTTCTCGGGAAACACCATATATTTT. The V and J genes are TRBV10-1 and TRBJ1-3; perhaps TRBD1 as D (6 bases). CDR1 and CDR2 from the germline V gene are WNHNN and SYGVQD (reference sequence). V was cut by 10 bases and J by 4 bases, with 14 bases left in between. This CDR3 is 13 amino acids long.

The V gene is TRBV6-5, the J gene TRBJ2-1, with D perhaps matching TRBD1 (6 bases). CDR1 is MNHEY, CDR2 SVGAGI, per germline. Trimming took 6 bases from V and 4 from J, leaving 10 bases between them. The CDR3 runs to 13 residues. The CDR3 loop reads CASRDSLYNEQFF. CDR3 coding DNA: TGTGCCAGCAGGGACAGCTTATACAATGAGCAGTTCTTC.

This rearrangement joins TRBV9 to TRBJ1-6; 7 nucleotides align to TRBD1. Trimming removed 0 bases from V and 11 bases from J; junction bases left unmatched: 8. CDR1 and CDR2 from the germline V gene are SGDLS and YYNGEE. The CDR3 consists of 15 residues. CDR3 DNA: TGTGCCAGCAGCGTAGGTGACAGGGATCATCCACCCCTCCACTTT. It specifies CASSVGDRDHPPLHF.